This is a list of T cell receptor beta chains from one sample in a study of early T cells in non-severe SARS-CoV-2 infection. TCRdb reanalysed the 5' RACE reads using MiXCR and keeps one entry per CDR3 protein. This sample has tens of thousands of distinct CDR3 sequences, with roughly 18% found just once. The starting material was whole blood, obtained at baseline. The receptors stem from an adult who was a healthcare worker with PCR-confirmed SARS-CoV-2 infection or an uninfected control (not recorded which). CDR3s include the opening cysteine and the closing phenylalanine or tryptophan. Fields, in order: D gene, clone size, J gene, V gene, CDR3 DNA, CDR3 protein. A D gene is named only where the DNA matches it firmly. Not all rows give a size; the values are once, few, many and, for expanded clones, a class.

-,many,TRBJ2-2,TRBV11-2,TGTGCCAGCAGCTTAATGGGAAACATAAACACCGGGGAGCTGTTTTTT,CASSLMGNINTGELFF
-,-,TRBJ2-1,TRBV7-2,TGTGCCAGCAGCTCCGAGGGGACGGTCTACAATGAGCAGTTCTTC,CASSSEGTVYNEQFF
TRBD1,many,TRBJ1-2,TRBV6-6,TGTGCCAGCGGGGGACAGGGGAAAAACTATGGCTACACCTTC,CASGGQGKNYGYTF
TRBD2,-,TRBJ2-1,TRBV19,TGTGCCAGTAGTATTTGGCGGGAGGGGTACAATGAGCAGTTCTTC,CASSIWREGYNEQFF
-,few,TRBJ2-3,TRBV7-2,TGTGCCAGCAGCTTGTTCCCCGGCGATACGCAGTATTTT,CASSLFPGDTQYF
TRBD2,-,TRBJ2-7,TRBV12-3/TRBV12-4,TGTGCCAGCAGGCCCAGCGGGGGCAGGAGCTCCTACGAGCAGTACTTC,CASRPSGGRSSYEQYF
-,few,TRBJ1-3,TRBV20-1,TGCAGTGCTAGAGATGCGCGGGGGGCCGGAAACACCATATATTTT,CSARDARGAGNTIYF
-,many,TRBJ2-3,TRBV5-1,TGCGCCAGCACCCTGGATGGCCGCGGGAAAGATACGCAGTATTTT,CASTLDGRGKDTQYF
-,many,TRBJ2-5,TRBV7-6,TGTGCCAGCAGCCACCTTCGTGAAGAGACCCAGTACTTC,CASSHLREETQYF
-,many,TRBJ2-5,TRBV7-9,TGTGCCAGCAGCTTAGGAGTAGAGACCCAGTACTTC,CASSLGVETQYF
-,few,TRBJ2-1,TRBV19,TGTGCCAGTAGTATTGGTGACTCCCGATCGGATGAGCAGTTCTTC,CASSIGDSRSDEQFF
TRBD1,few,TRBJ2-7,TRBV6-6,TGTGCCAGCAGACGGGACAGGGGGGCCTACGAGCAGTACTTC,CASRRDRGAYEQYF
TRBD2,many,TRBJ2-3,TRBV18,TGTGCCAGCTCATTCCTAGCGGGACACACAGATACGCAGTATTTT,CASSFLAGHTDTQYF
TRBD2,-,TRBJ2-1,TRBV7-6,TGTGCCAGCAGCCAAGGGACTAGCGGGGGTAATGAGCAGTTCTTC,CASSQGTSGGNEQFF
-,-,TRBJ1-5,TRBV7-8,TGTGCCAGCAGCTTAAGGCAGGGGCAATTCAATCAGCCCCAGCATTTT,CASSLRQGQFNQPQHF
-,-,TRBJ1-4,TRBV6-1,TGTGCCAGCAGTGCCAGCCTGTCAACTAATGAAAAACTGTTTTTT,CASSASLSTNEKLFF
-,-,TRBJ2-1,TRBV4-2,TGTGCCAGCAGCCAAGAAGGCTATGAGCAGTTCTTC,CASSQEGYEQFF
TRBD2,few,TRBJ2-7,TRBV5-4,TGTGCCAGCAGCCAGCAAAGTAGCGGGGGCTCCTACGAGCAGTACTTC,CASSQQSSGGSYEQYF
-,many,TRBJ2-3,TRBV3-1,TGTGCCAGCAGCGATTGGACTGGTGATACGCAGTATTTT,CASSDWTGDTQYF
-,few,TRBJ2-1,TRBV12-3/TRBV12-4,TGTGCCAGTAGTCGAGGAGGCTCCTACAATGAGCAGTTCTTC,CASSRGGSYNEQFF
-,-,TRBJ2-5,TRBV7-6,TGTGCCAGCAGCTTAATTGCTGAGACCCAGTACTTC,CASSLIAETQYF
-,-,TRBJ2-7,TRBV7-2,TGTGCCAGCAGCTTAGGGCTAGCCTACGAGCAGTACTTC,CASSLGLAYEQYF
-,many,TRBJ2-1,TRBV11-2,TGTGCCAGCAGCCACTCCCTCGGGATTTACAATGAGCAGTTCTTC,CASSHSLGIYNEQFF
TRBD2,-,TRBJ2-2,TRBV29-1,TGCAGCGTTAAGACTAGCCTGAACACCGGGGAGCTGTTTTTT,CSVKTSLNTGELFF
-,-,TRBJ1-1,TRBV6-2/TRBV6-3,TGTGCCAGCAGTTTTCGACAGAAGAACACTGAAGCTTTCTTT,CASSFRQKNTEAFF
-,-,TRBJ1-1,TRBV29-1,TGCAGCGTTGAGTCAGTCACTGAAGCTTTCTTT,CSVESVTEAFF
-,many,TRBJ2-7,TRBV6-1,TGTGCCAGCAGTCTGTGGTTCGGCTACGAGCAGTACTTC,CASSLWFGYEQYF
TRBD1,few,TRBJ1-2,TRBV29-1,TGCAGCGTTGATAGCCAGGGGGTCTATGGCTACACCTTC,CSVDSQGVYGYTF
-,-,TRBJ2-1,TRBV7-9,TGTGCCAGCAGCTTTTCCGTCGGAATCTACAATGAGCAGTTCTTC,CASSFSVGIYNEQFF
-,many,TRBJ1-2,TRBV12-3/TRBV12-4,TGTGCCAGCAGTTTAAGGTCCGGGTACTCCTATGGCTACACCTTC,CASSLRSGYSYGYTF
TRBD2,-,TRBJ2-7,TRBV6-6,TGTGCCAGCAGTTCCCTTAGGTCTAGCGGGAGCAGCGGGCACTCCTACGAGCAGTACTTC,CASSSLRSSGSSGHSYEQYF
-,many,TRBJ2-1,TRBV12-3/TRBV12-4,TGTGCCAGCACACACGGACAGATTTACAATGAGCAGTTCTTC,CASTHGQIYNEQFF
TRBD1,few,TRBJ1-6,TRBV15,TGTGCCACCAGCGACCGGGACAGGGTTTTCGGTTCACCCCTCCACTTT,CATSDRDRVFGSPLHF
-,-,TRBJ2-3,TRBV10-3,TGTGCCATCAGTGCCGGGGGGCCCCAGAGGCACGCAGATACGCAGTATTTT,CAISAGGPQRHADTQYF
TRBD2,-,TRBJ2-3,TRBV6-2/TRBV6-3,TGTGCCAGCACCCTTAGCGGGAAAAGCACAGATACGCAGTATTTT,CASTLSGKSTDTQYF
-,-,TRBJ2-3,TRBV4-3,TGCGCCAGCAGCCAAGACAGGGTCGGGGTCACAGATACGCAGTATTTT,CASSQDRVGVTDTQYF
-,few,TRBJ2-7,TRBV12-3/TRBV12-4,TGTGCCAGCAGATTCAGGGTCAGCTCCTACGAGCAGTACTTC,CASRFRVSSYEQYF
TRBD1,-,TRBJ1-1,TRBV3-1,TGTGCCAGCACCAGGACAGGGTTCTACACTAAAGCTTTCTTT,CASTRTGFYTKAFF
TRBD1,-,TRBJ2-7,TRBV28,TGTGCCAGCAGTTCACCGGGACAGGGGGCAAGAGAGCAGTACTTC,CASSSPGQGAREQYF
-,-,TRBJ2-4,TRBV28,TGTGCCAGCAAACGCAATAGAGCCAAAAACATTCAGTACTTC,CASKRNRAKNIQYF
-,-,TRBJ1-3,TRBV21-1,TGTGCCTCCCCGTTGCCCCCCCGGACAGCGGTAGGAAGAAACACCATATATTTT,CASPLPPRTAVGRNTIYF
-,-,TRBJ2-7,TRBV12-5,TGTGCTAGTGGTTTGGAGCGGACGGGAATCGAGCAGTACTTC,CASGLERTGIEQYF
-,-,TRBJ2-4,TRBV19,TGTGCCAGTAGTTCCGAGACCCCAACCGCCTCTCAGTACTTC,CASSSETPTASQYF
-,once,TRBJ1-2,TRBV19,TGTGCCAGTAGGATCGCTTCATCGGATGGCTACACCTTC,CASRIASSDGYTF
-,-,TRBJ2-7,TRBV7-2,TGTGCCAGCAGCGCCGACAGGATCTCCTACGAGCAGTACTTC,CASSADRISYEQYF
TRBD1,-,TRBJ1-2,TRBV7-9,TGTGCCAGCAGCGTGCCGGGACAGGGGGCGGATGGCTACACCTTC,CASSVPGQGADGYTF
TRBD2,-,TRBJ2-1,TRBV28,TGTGCCAGCAGTTTCGGGGGGAGCTCCTACAATGAGCAGTTCTTC,CASSFGGSSYNEQFF
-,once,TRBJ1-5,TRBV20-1,TGCAGTGCTAGTACCGGGACTAATTTCATGGGCAATCAGCCCCAGCATTTT,CSASTGTNFMGNQPQHF